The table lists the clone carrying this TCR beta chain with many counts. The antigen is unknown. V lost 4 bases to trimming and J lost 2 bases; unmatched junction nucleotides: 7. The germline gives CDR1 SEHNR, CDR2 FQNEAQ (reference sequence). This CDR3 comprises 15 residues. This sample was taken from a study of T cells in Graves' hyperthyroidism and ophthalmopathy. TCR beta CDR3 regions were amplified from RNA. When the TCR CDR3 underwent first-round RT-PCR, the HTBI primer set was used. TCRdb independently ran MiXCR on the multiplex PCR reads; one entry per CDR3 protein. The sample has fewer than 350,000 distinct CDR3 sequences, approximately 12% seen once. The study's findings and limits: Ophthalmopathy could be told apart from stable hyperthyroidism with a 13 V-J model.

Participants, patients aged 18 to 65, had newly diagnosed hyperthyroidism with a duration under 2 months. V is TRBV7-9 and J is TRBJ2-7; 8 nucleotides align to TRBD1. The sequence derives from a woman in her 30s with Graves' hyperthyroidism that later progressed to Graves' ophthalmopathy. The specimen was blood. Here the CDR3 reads CASSSQDRGPYEQYF. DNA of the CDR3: TGTGCCAGCAGCTCCCAAGACAGGGGCCCCTACGAGCAGTACTTC.